Listed below are T cell receptor beta chains from one sample, sequenced in a study of Ad26.COV2.S vaccination and SARS-CoV-2 variants. TCRdb's copy holds only in-frame clones and misses some; the assay was immunoSEQ multiplex PCR. The table includes 380,000 or so clones, about 80% detected once. Source: peripheral blood, taken in a trial of Ad26.COV2.S vaccine versus placebo. All receptors come from a person aged 18 to 65 who received the Ad26.COV2.S COVID-19 vaccine or a placebo. The CDR3 runs from the conserved cysteine through the conserved F or W. D genes are given only for firm matches. Not all rows give a size; the values are once, few, many and, for expanded clones, a class.

len | abundance | j_gene | d_gene | v_gene | CDR3nt | CDR3aa
14 | NA | TRBJ2-6 | NA | TRBV3-1/TRBV3-2 | TGTGCCAGCAGCCCAAGCTCTGGGGCCAACGTCCTGACTTTC | CASSPSSGANVLTF
16 | NA | TRBJ2-7 | TRBD1 | TRBV9 | TGTGCCAGCAGCGCCCTACAGGGGGCATACGCTTACGAGCAGTACTTC | CASSALQGAYAYEQYF
11 | few | TRBJ2-7 | NA | TRBV6-6 | TGTGCCAGCAGTACAGGGACCGAGCAGTACTTC | CASSTGTEQYF
15 | once | TRBJ1-5 | TRBD1 | TRBV6-1 | TGTGCCAGCAGTGACCGGGACAGGGTCAATCAGCCCCAGCATTTT | CASSDRDRVNQPQHF
16 | NA | TRBJ2-3 | NA | TRBV7-2 | TGTGCCAGCAGCGCTCGACAGGCGCCGAGCCCAGATACGCAGTATTTT | CASSARQAPSPDTQYF
15 | NA | TRBJ2-5 | TRBD1 | TRBV24-1 | TGTGCCACCAGTGATGGGACAGGGAACCAAGAGACCCAGTACTTC | CATSDGTGNQETQYF
15 | NA | TRBJ2-7 | TRBD1 | TRBV27 | TGTGCCAGCAGTTTGGGGGGACAGGTAAAATACGAGCAGTACTTC | CASSLGGQVKYEQYF
13 | NA | TRBJ2-2 | TRBD1 | TRBV9 | TGTGCCAGCAGCGCACAGGGGACCGGGGAGCTGTTTTTT | CASSAQGTGELFF
14 | NA | TRBJ1-1 | NA | TRBV4-2 | TGTGCCAGCAGCCAAGACCCAGGGAGCACTGAAGCTTTCTTT | CASSQDPGSTEAFF
18 | few | TRBJ1-5 | NA | TRBV7-3 | TGTGCCAGCAGCTTGTATTCCGGGGCGAGGTATAGCAATCAGCCCCAGCATTTT | CASSLYSGARYSNQPQHF
14 | NA | TRBJ1-3 | NA | TRBV18 | TGTGCCAGCGCCCCGACCGGCTCTGGAAACACCATATATTTT | CASAPTGSGNTIYF
15 | NA | TRBJ2-7 | NA | TRBV5-1 | TGCGCCAGCAGCCGGGGCGGGGAGGGGGGCCACGAGCAGTACTTC | CASSRGGEGGHEQYF
13 | NA | TRBJ2-7 | NA | TRBV7-6 | TGTGCCAGCAGCCTGTTCGGCTCCTACGAGCAGTACTTC | CASSLFGSYEQYF
15 | once | TRBJ1-2 | NA | TRBV19 | TGTGCCAGTAGTATCGATCCCCGAGGAATCTATGGCTACACCTTC | CASSIDPRGIYGYTF
13 | NA | TRBJ2-5 | NA | TRBV6-5 | TGTGCCAGCAGTCGGACAGTTCAAGAGACCCAGTACTTC | CASSRTVQETQYF
15 | NA | TRBJ1-2 | NA | TRBV20-1 | TGCAGTGCTAGTTCCCTGGGTGGTCCTAACTATGGCTACACCTTC | CSASSLGGPNYGYTF
16 | few | TRBJ2-4 | NA | TRBV7-2 | TGTGCCAGCAGCCCAACCGGGGTCCTAGCCAAAAACATTCAGTACTTC | CASSPTGVLAKNIQYF
22 | NA | TRBJ2-1 | TRBD2 | TRBV9 | TGTGCCAGCAGCGTAGGGCGACAGGGACTAGCGGGAGGATGGTTATTTAGCAATGAGCAGTTCTTC | CASSVGRQGLAGGWLFSNEQFF
16 | NA | TRBJ1-1 | TRBD1 | TRBV4-2 | TGTGCCAGCAGCCAAGAACCGGGACAGTTCTACACTGAAGCTTTCTTT | CASSQEPGQFYTEAFF
15 | NA | TRBJ2-1 | NA | TRBV6-5 | TGTGCCAGCAGTTATTCCGGGATACTCTACAATGAGCAGTTCTTC | CASSYSGILYNEQFF
14 | few | TRBJ1-2 | NA | TRBV14 | TGTGCCAGCAGCCAAGACCTGTTGTTGTATGGCTACACCTTC | CASSQDLLLYGYTF
13 | NA | TRBJ2-5 | NA | TRBV7-3 | TGTGCCAGCAGCTTTAGTAGGCAAGAGACCCAGTACTTC | CASSFSRQETQYF
14 | NA | TRBJ2-7 | NA | TRBV28 | TGTGCCAGCAGTTTACGGCGGCAGGCGGGCGAGCAGTACTTC | CASSLRRQAGEQYF
15 | NA | TRBJ1-1 | NA | TRBV11-2 | TGTGCCAGCAGCTTAGTAATCCGGGGGGATACTGAAGCTTTCTTT | CASSLVIRGDTEAFF
15 | NA | TRBJ2-3 | NA | TRBV7-3 | TGTGCCAGCAGCCCCCCGGGGGCCCGCACAGATACGCAGTATTTT | CASSPPGARTDTQYF
14 | once | TRBJ2-1 | TRBD2 | TRBV10-3 | TGTGCCATCAGGACGGGACTAGCGTACAATGAGCAGTTCTTC | CAIRTGLAYNEQFF
16 | NA | TRBJ2-1 | TRBD2 | TRBV7-9 | TGTGCCAGCAGCCCTCCCCGCGCGGGAGTCGTGGATGAGCAGTTCTTC | CASSPPRAGVVDEQFF
15 | few | TRBJ1-1 | TRBD1 | TRBV11-2 | TGTGCCAGCAGCGTCGAACAGGGGGCCTGGGCCGAAGCTTTCTTT | CASSVEQGAWAEAFF
15 | NA | TRBJ2-5 | TRBD2 | TRBV7-3 | TGTGCCAGCAGCTTGGGACTAGCGCTACAAGAGACCCAGTACTTC | CASSLGLALQETQYF
13 | NA | TRBJ1-5 | TRBD1 | TRBV12-3/TRBV12-4 | TGTGCCAGCAGCCCCGGGACAGTTCAGCCCCAGCATTTT | CASSPGTVQPQHF
14 | NA | TRBJ1-5 | NA | TRBV21-1 | TGTGCCAGCAGCAGTGGTGGCCCTAAGAAGCCCCAGCATTTT | CASSSGGPKKPQHF
16 | NA | TRBJ2-1 | TRBD1 | TRBV19 | TGTGCCAGTAGTATAGTCGGACAGGGGGCCCACAATGAGCAGTTCTTC | CASSIVGQGAHNEQFF
17 | NA | TRBJ2-3 | TRBD2 | TRBV3-1/TRBV3-2 | TGTGCCAGCAGCCAAACACTAGCGGGAGTTTTCGCAGATACGCAGTATTTT | CASSQTLAGVFADTQYF
14 | NA | TRBJ1-3 | TRBD1 | TRBV13 | TGTGCCAGCAGCTTAGCAGGGGGACGAAACACCATATATTTT | CASSLAGGRNTIYF
15 | NA | TRBJ2-7 | NA | TRBV29-1 | TGCAGCGCCTTTGCTGACGGGCATAGCTCCTACGAGCAGTACTTC | CSAFADGHSSYEQYF
16 | NA | TRBJ1-1 | NA | TRBV6-1 | TGTGCCAGCAGTGGCCCCGTGGGGGGGCCGGTTACTGAAGCTTTCTTT | CASSGPVGGPVTEAFF
15 | NA | TRBJ1-2 | NA | TRBV19 | TGTGCCAGTAGTGGGGGGTGGCGCGGATCTTTTGGCTACACCTTC | CASSGGWRGSFGYTF
15 | NA | TRBJ1-1 | TRBD1 | TRBV4-3 | TGCGCCAGCAGCCACGGACAGGCTATGAACACTGAAGCTTTCTTT | CASSHGQAMNTEAFF
14 | NA | TRBJ2-3 | TRBD2 | TRBV9 | TGTGCCAGCAGCTCTAGCGGAGGCACAGATACGCAGTATTTT | CASSSSGGTDTQYF
15 | few | TRBJ1-2 | NA | TRBV6-2/TRBV6-3 | TGTGCCAGCAGCCCCTTGACAGGAGATAACTATGGCTACACCTTC | CASSPLTGDNYGYTF
15 | NA | TRBJ2-2 | NA | TRBV5-1 | TGCGCCAGCAGCTTGAACGCGGGGAACACCGGGGAGCTGTTTTTT | CASSLNAGNTGELFF
13 | NA | TRBJ1-1 | NA | TRBV3-1/TRBV3-2 | TGTGCCAGCAGTCAGACGGGCAGGGAGGGAGCTTTCTTT | CASSQTGREGAFF
15 | few | TRBJ1-6 | NA | TRBV7-8 | TGTGCCAGCAGCCCCCAGAAGGGGAATAATTCACCCCTCCACTTT | CASSPQKGNNSPLHF
13 | NA | TRBJ1-2 | NA | TRBV6-6 | TGTGCCAGCAAGACCGGGACCCCCACAGGCTACACCTTC | CASKTGTPTGYTF
12 | NA | TRBJ2-7 | NA | TRBV9 | TGTGCCAGCAGCGTAGGGATGGGAAAGCAGTACTTC | CASSVGMGKQYF
16 | NA | TRBJ2-1 | NA | TRBV9 | TGTGCCAGCAGCGTAGGGGCAGGGCCCTCCTACAATGAGCAGTTCTTC | CASSVGAGPSYNEQFF
14 | NA | TRBJ1-2 | TRBD1 | TRBV4-2 | TGTGCCAGCAGCCAAGCGGGACAGGTGACTGGCTACACCTTC | CASSQAGQVTGYTF
10 | few | TRBJ1-6 | NA | TRBV27 | TGTGCCTCGGGGGCATCACCCCTCCACTTT | CASGASPLHF
16 | NA | TRBJ2-7 | TRBD2 | TRBV7-9 | TGTGCCAGCAGCTTAGAAAGCGGGACCCTATCCTACGAGCAGTACTTC | CASSLESGTLSYEQYF
13 | NA | TRBJ1-1 | NA | TRBV3-1/TRBV3-2 | TGTGCCAGCAGCCAAGATCTCTCCGGCGAAGCTTTCTTT | CASSQDLSGEAFF
14 | NA | TRBJ2-1 | NA | TRBV4-1 | TGCGCCAGCAGCCAAGCCCCTCTTCGGGATGAGCAGTTCTTC | CASSQAPLRDEQFF
15 | NA | TRBJ2-4 | NA | TRBV30 | TGTGCCTGGTCGGTGGTGGGTTTAGCCAAAAACATTCAGTACTTC | CAWSVVGLAKNIQYF
16 | NA | TRBJ2-7 | NA | TRBV5-6 | TGTGCCAGCAGCTCGGAGGTATCCAGCGCCGGCTACGAGCAGTACTTC | CASSSEVSSAGYEQYF
13 | once | TRBJ2-1 | NA | TRBV19 | TGTGCCAGTAGTCCGTTAGGTTTCGGTGAGCAGTTCTTC | CASSPLGFGEQFF
15 | NA | TRBJ1-6 | TRBD1 | TRBV27 | TGTGCCAGCAGTTTCGACAGGGGGCCTAATTCACCCCTCCACTTT | CASSFDRGPNSPLHF
16 | NA | TRBJ1-2 | TRBD1 | TRBV14 | TGTGCCAGCAGCCACACCGGGACAGGGGGCTCGTATGGCTACACCTTC | CASSHTGTGGSYGYTF
12 | NA | TRBJ2-1 | NA | TRBV14 | TGTGCCAGCAGCCAAGGACTGGATGAGCAGTTCTTC | CASSQGLDEQFF
15 | NA | TRBJ1-1 | NA | TRBV11-2 | TGTGCCAGCACCATTAACCGGGCCAGGAACACTGAAGCTTTCTTT | CASTINRARNTEAFF
14 | NA | TRBJ1-4 | TRBD1 | TRBV15 | TGTGCCACCAGCAGACAGGGGGCTAATGAAAAACTGTTTTTT | CATSRQGANEKLFF